One sample yielded the 25 T cell receptor beta chains listed below, sequenced in a study of T cell responses to AZD1222 COVID-19 vaccine. Profiling relied on immunoSEQ multiplex PCR, and the TCRdb table lists in-frame clones only, not all of them. The sample lists around 120,000 clones; approximately 92% were seen once. The sequenced sample was peripheral blood, obtained on day 0 of AZD1222 vaccination. Receptors were obtained from an adult in good health.

The chain has TRBV5-1 and TRBJ1-1, with D perhaps matching TRBD1 (5 bases). With 4 bases removed from V and 3 bases from J, the gap between germline ends came to 19 bases. CDR3 size: 16 residues. Per the germline V gene, CDR1 is SGHRS and CDR2 is YFSETQ. The CDR3 protein is CASSPAGPESYTEAFF. The CDR3 nucleotides read TGCGCCAGCAGCCCCGCGGGGCCAGAGAGTTACACTGAAGCTTTCTTT.

The chain links TRBV10-3 to TRBJ1-3; D unresolved. CDR1 ENHRY and CDR2 SYGVKD come from the germline V gene. This CDR3 is built from 13 residues. V lost 6 bases and J lost 0, with 6 bases in between. This chain's CDR3 is CAISVYSGNTIYF. In nucleotides, the CDR3 is TGTGCCATCAGCGTATACTCTGGAAACACCATATATTTT.

V is TRBV9 and J is TRBJ2-7; D is uncertain. The germline gives CDR1 SGDLS, CDR2 YYNGEE. The CDR3 runs to 14 residues. The V end lost 4 bases, the J end lost 0 bases, and 11 bases lay between the germline ends. CDR3 sequence: CASSPYPSSYEQYF. DNA of the CDR3: TGTGCCAGCAGCCCCTACCCCAGCTCCTACGAGCAGTACTTC.

The CDR3 region has the DNA TGTGCCAGCAGTCGCCTCACAGTAGATAATTCACCCCTCCACTTT. Translation gives CASSRLTVDNSPLHF. V gene TRBV6-5 combines with J gene TRBJ1-6; the D is unclear. The CDR3 runs 15 residues. CDR1 and CDR2 (germline): MNHEY, SVGAGI. V was cut by 5 bases and J by 5 bases, with 13 bases left in between.

The J gene is TRBJ1-4, the V gene TRBV5-4; D gene unclear. V was pared by 4 bases and J by 8 bases, with 15 bases between. Germline assignment: CDR1 SGHNT and CDR2 YYREEE (reference sequence). This CDR3 has 14 amino acids. The CDR3: CASSLVGPEEKLFF. CDR3 DNA: TGTGCCAGCAGCCTGGTCGGGCCTGAAGAAAAACTGTTTTTT.

The chain joins TRBV30 to TRBJ1-4, with a weak D call TRBD1 (5 bases). This CDR3 is built from 14 residues. The germline V and J ends were trimmed by 4 bases and 5 bases, with 14 bases remaining between them. Germline V CDR1 and CDR2: GTSNPN, SVGIG (reference sequence). In DNA form, the CDR3 reads TGTGCCTGGATGGTCGGGGCCGTGAATGAAAAACTGTTTTTT. It yields the protein CAWMVGAVNEKLFF.

The V and J genes are TRBV19 and TRBJ2-7, with no clear D. CDR1 is LNHDA and CDR2 is SQIVND in the germline V gene (reference sequence). CDR3 length equals 13 residues. With 0 bases removed from V and 4 bases from J, the gap between germline ends came to 7 bases. CDR3 DNA sequence: TGTGCCAGTAGTATAGAGCGGAATTACGAGCAGTACTTC. Protein: CASSIERNYEQYF.

This clone came up once. The rearrangement uses TRBV2 and TRBJ2-5; D not certain. This CDR3 has 13 residues. V lost 1 base to trimming and J lost 5 bases, with 8 bases between them. From germline, CDR1 is SNHLY and CDR2 FYNNEI. CDR3 nucleotide sequence: TGTGCCAGCAGTGAAGGAGGATTCGAGACCCAGTACTTC. It encodes CASSEGGFETQYF.

The chain has TRBV7-2 and TRBJ2-7; 13 bases are a match to TRBD2. The CDR3 is 16 amino acids. J was trimmed by 2 bases and V by 5 bases; bases with no gene match: 6. The germline gives CDR1 SGHTA, CDR2 FQGNSA. CDR3 residues: CASSTGLAGDTYEQYF. CDR3 bases: TGTGCCAGCAGCACCGGACTAGCGGGAGATACCTACGAGCAGTACTTC.

The chain recombines TRBV7-2 with TRBJ2-7; D is unresolved. This CDR3 contains 12 residues. Germline CDR1 SGHTA, CDR2 FQGNSA. Trimming took 1 base from V and 3 from J, leaving 4 bases between them. CDR3 loop: CASSLDLYEQYF. CDR3 DNA sequence: TGTGCCAGCAGCTTAGATCTCTACGAGCAGTACTTC.

The chain links TRBV9 to TRBJ2-3; D gene ambiguous. The CDR3 extends over 14 amino acids. Germline lookup yields CDR1 SGDLS and CDR2 YYNGEE. Trimming took 3 bases from V and 2 from J, leaving 10 bases between them. CDR3 amino acids: CASSGGSYTDTQYF. CDR3 DNA sequence: TGTGCCAGCAGCGGAGGATCCTACACAGATACGCAGTATTTT.

This clone is a singleton in its sample. V is TRBV19 and J is TRBJ1-3, with D unresolved. Germline loops: CDR1 LNHDA, CDR2 SQIVND (reference sequence). The CDR3 has 15 amino acids. The V gene lost 2 bases and the J gene lost 0 bases, with 8 bases spanning the gap. This CDR3 reads CASSIWGYSGNTIYF. Written as DNA, the CDR3 is TGTGCCAGTAGTATATGGGGATACTCTGGAAACACCATATATTTT. Together with reference TRBV19 and TRBJ1-3, the CDR3 gives the full variable domain: DGGITQSPKYLFRKEGQNVTLSCEQNLNHDAMYWYRQDPGQGLRLIYYSQIVNDFQKGDIAEGYSVSREKKESFPLTVTSAQKNPTAFYLCASSIWGYSGNTIYFGEGSWLTVV.

The rearrangement uses TRBV11-1 and TRBJ1-6; unclear D gene. V was cut by 2 bases and J by 7 bases, with 9 bases left in between. The germline V gene has CDR1 SGHAT and CDR2 FQDESV (reference sequence). This CDR3 spans 14 amino acids. In DNA, the CDR3 is TGTGCCAGCAGCTTAAATCGACTGAATTCACCCCTCCACTTT. Its protein is CASSLNRLNSPLHF.

The CDR3 DNA is TGTGCCAGCAGCCAAGATGTTACGGGGGGAAACTATGGCTACACCTTC. Its protein product is CASSQDVTGGNYGYTF. The J gene is TRBJ1-2, the V gene TRBV3-1 (or the pseudogene TRBV3-2), with a possible D match to TRBD1 (5 bases). Germline V CDR1 and CDR2: LGHDT, YNNKEL (reference sequence). V lost 0 bases, J lost 2 bases, and 13 bases lay in between. The CDR3 totals 16 residues.

This chain links TRBV28 with TRBJ2-5, with a tentative D call TRBD2 (5 bases). CDR1 is MDHEN, CDR2 SYDVKM, per germline. This CDR3 comprises 14 residues. Between the trimmed V and J ends, which lost 3 bases and 3 bases, there was a span of 11 bases. In nucleotides, the CDR3 is TGTGCCAGCAGTTTTAGGCTAGCCAAAGAGACCCAGTACTTC. This translates into CASSFRLAKETQYF. The variable domain in full, with the rest retrieved from reference TRBV28 and TRBJ2-5, is DVKVTQSSRYLVKRTGEKVFLECVQDMDHENMFWYRQDPGLGLRLIYFSYDVKMKEKGDIPEGYSVSREKKERFSLILESASTNQTSMYLCASSFRLAKETQYFGPGTRLLVL.

The rearrangement links TRBV5-6 to TRBJ2-7, with TRBD2 matching 14 bases. CDR1 SGHDT and CDR2 YYEEEE come from the germline V gene. V trimming: 4 bases; J trimming: 4 bases; junction bases outside the gene matches: 4. The CDR3 loop spans 15 amino acids. CDR3: CASSLGLAGGYEQYF. In DNA form, the CDR3 reads TGTGCCAGCAGCCTCGGACTAGCGGGGGGTTACGAGCAGTACTTC.

V is TRBV6-2 or TRBV6-3 and J is TRBJ2-5, with TRBD2 matching over 9 bases. The ends lost 4 bases at V and 13 bases at J; junction bases unmatched: 10. Germline-derived CDR1 and CDR2 are MNHEY and SVGEGT. The CDR3 is made up of 13 amino acids. This CDR3 is CASSSTLAGFRYF. DNA for the CDR3: TGTGCCAGCAGTTCCACGCTAGCGGGGTTCAGGTACTTC.

V gene TRBV5-1 combines with J gene TRBJ1-1; perhaps TRBD1 as D (6 bases). CDR1 and CDR2 from the germline V gene are SGHRS and YFSETQ. Trimming took off 5 bases at V and 2 bases at J, with 7 bases between the two ends. CDR3 length equals 12 residues. CDR3 sequence reads: CASRGTNTEAFF. The CDR3 nucleotides are TGCGCCAGCAGGGGGACAAACACTGAAGCTTTCTTT.

The genes are TRBV5-3 and TRBJ2-1; 7 nucleotides agree with TRBD1. TRBV5-3 is an open reading frame whose function is uncertain. The trim removed 1 base at V and 0 bases at J, leaving 10 bases unmatched. This CDR3 spans 18 amino acids. CDR3 region: CARSLPRDRGSSYNEQFF. CDR3 nucleotides: TGTGCCAGAAGCTTGCCCCGGGACAGAGGAAGCTCCTACAATGAGCAGTTCTTC.

The chain couples TRBV19 to TRBJ2-1, with D maybe TRBD2 (7 bases). CDR3 length: 15 residues. The ends were cut back, 4 bases at V and 5 bases at J, with 15 bases in the middle. The V gene's germline CDR1 is LNHDA and CDR2 SQIVND (reference sequence). CDR3 sequence reads: CASSKGTGRDNEQFF. The CDR3 nucleotides are TGTGCCAGTAGTAAGGGTACAGGGAGGGACAATGAGCAGTTCTTC. Variable domain in full (rest from reference TRBV19 and TRBJ2-1): DGGITQSPKYLFRKEGQNVTLSCEQNLNHDAMYWYRQDPGQGLRLIYYSQIVNDFQKGDIAEGYSVSREKKESFPLTVTSAQKNPTAFYLCASSKGTGRDNEQFFGPGTRLTVL.

The chain is built from TRBV4-2 and TRBJ2-7; 11 bases are shared with TRBD2. Germline V CDR1 and CDR2: LGHNA, YNFKEQ. CDR3 length equals 18 residues. The V and J ends lost 4 bases and 0 bases, in that order; junction bases with no gene match: 11. The CDR3: CASSLGTSGPQISYEQYF. The CDR3 DNA reads TGTGCCAGCAGCCTCGGGACTAGCGGACCCCAGATCTCCTACGAGCAGTACTTC.

The V and J genes are TRBV6-4 and TRBJ2-3, with 11 bases that match TRBD2. The junction had 4 bases not matched to a gene; V was cut back by 3 bases and J by 2 bases. Looked up from germline, CDR1 is MRHNA and CDR2 is SNTAGT. The CDR3 contains 16 residues. CDR3 sequence (DNA): TGTGCCAGCAGTGAGACTAGCGGGGCCCCCACAGATACGCAGTATTTT. Protein product: CASSETSGAPTDTQYF.

The chain links TRBV12-3 or TRBV12-4 to TRBJ1-1; unclear D gene. Between the trimmed V and J ends, which lost 3 bases and 4 bases, there was a span of 9 bases. The CDR3 runs to 13 residues. The CDR3 DNA follows: TGTGCCAGCAGTTTTAGCCTGGCCACTGAAGCTTTCTTT. Protein product: CASSFSLATEAFF.

This chain links TRBV30 with TRBJ1-3; possibly TRBD1 for D (6 bases). Trimming cost V 2 bases and J 1 base, with 15 bases left between them. Germline CDR1 reads GTSNPN; CDR2 reads SVGIG (reference sequence). CDR3 length: 16 amino acids. CDR3 region: CAWSPLGGLSGNTIYF. CDR3 DNA sequence: TGTGCCTGGAGTCCGCTAGGGGGGCTGTCTGGAAACACCATATATTTT. The full variable domain, its missing parts supplied by reference TRBV30 and TRBJ1-3, is SQTIHQWPATLVQPVGSPLSLECTVEGTSNPNLYWYRQAAGRGLQLLFYSVGIGQISSEVPQNLSASRPQDRQFILSSKKLLLSDSGFYLCAWSPLGGLSGNTIYFGEGSWLTVV.

The chain uses TRBV2 and TRBJ1-4; D call uncertain. Germline V gene data show CDR1 as SNHLY and CDR2 as FYNNEI. The germline V and J ends were trimmed by 3 bases and 7 bases, with 12 bases remaining between them. This CDR3 has 14 amino acids. CDR3: CASSDVQPSEKLFF. The CDR3 nucleotides read TGTGCCAGCAGTGATGTTCAGCCGAGTGAAAAACTGTTTTTT. Based on the CDR3 plus reference TRBV2 and TRBJ1-4, the full variable domain is EPEVTQTPSHQVTQMGQEVILRCVPISNHLYFYWYRQILGQKVEFLVSFYNNEISEKSEIFDDQFSVERPDGSNFTLKIRSTKLEDSAMYFCASSDVQPSEKLFFGSGTQLSVL.